Below, 32 T cell receptor beta chains from the same sample are listed, as sequenced in a study of human T cells and chemical hapten exposure. TCRdb re-analysed the RACE reads in MiXCR, keeping a single row per CDR3 protein. The sample holds over 85,000 distinct CDR3 sequences, approximately 10% seen once. Time point denoted: healthy volunteer bleed at 2 weeks. From whole blood left unfractionated, total RNA was extracted. Sequencing was done on a sample of whole blood. Receptors were obtained from a female donor in good health. Some clones in this sample may be carry-over from other donors' samples.

This clonotype has ten or more counts. The J gene is TRBJ2-1, the V gene TRBV28; D unclear. In germline, CDR1 is MDHEN, CDR2 SYDVKM. The CDR3 consists of 13 residues. The germline V and J ends were trimmed by 4 bases and 8 bases, with 12 bases remaining between them. CDR3 residues: CASSSPPDDEQFF. The CDR3, as DNA: TGTGCCAGCAGTTCCCCCCCTGATGATGAGCAGTTCTTC.

The chain is built from TRBV7-2 and TRBJ2-6; D may be TRBD1 (5 bases). Deletions cut 5 bases from V and 3 bases from J, with 11 bases between. This CDR3 spans 15 amino acids. Germline V CDR1 and CDR2: SGHTA, FQGNSA. CDR3 loop: CASSPRQGGANVLTF. DNA for the CDR3: TGTGCCAGCAGCCCCCGCCAGGGTGGGGCCAACGTCCTGACTTTC.

The rearrangement uses TRBV5-1 and TRBJ2-3; D unresolved. Germline CDR1 reads SGHRS; CDR2 reads YFSETQ. The CDR3 consists of 14 residues. With 1 base removed from V and 3 bases from J, the gap between germline ends came to 9 bases. CDR3 region: CASSLKGGTDTQYF. The CDR3, as DNA: TGCGCCAGCAGCTTGAAGGGCGGTACAGATACGCAGTATTTT.

This clonotype has just one count. The chain combines TRBV29-1 with TRBJ1-2, with 10 nucleotides matching TRBD1. J gave up 3 bases and V 7 bases, and 2 bases lay outside the gene matches. The germline CDR1 and CDR2 sequences are SQVTM and ANQGSEA. CDR3 length equals 12 residues. The CDR3: CSAGQGDYGYTF. DNA of the CDR3: TGCAGCGCCGGACAGGGGGACTATGGCTACACCTTC.

This clonotype was picked up one time. This may be a read error, as it is one base from a much larger clone. This rearrangement joins TRBV6-6 to TRBJ2-7, with TRBD1 matching 8 bases. J lost 2 bases, V lost 8 bases, and 11 bases had no gene match. The CDR3 extends over 15 amino acids. Germline V lookup: CDR1 MNHNY, CDR2 SVGAGI (reference sequence). CDR3 nucleotide sequence: TGTGCCAGCGGCCGGGGACAGGTTGAGACCTACGAGCAGTACTTC. This sequence encodes CASGRGQVETYEQYF.

This clonotype was observed many times. The genes are TRBV27 and TRBJ2-1, with TRBD1 matching over 8 bases. V trimming: 6 bases; J trimming: 0 bases; junction bases outside the gene matches: 10. There are 17 residues in the CDR3. Germline loops: CDR1 MNHEY, CDR2 SMNVEV (reference sequence). The CDR3 loop is CASRRDRGRLSYNEQFF. The CDR3 DNA reads TGTGCCAGCAGGAGAGACAGGGGCAGGCTCTCCTACAATGAGCAGTTCTTC.

There are many counts of this clonotype. V and J are TRBV30 and TRBJ2-2; weak D call: TRBD2 (6 bases). V lost 3 bases, J lost 7 bases, and 15 bases lay in between. The length of the CDR3 is 14 residues. Germline V lookup: CDR1 GTSNPN, CDR2 SVGIG (reference sequence). The CDR3 region has the DNA TGTGCCTGGAGCCACGACGGGAGAGGCGGGGAGCTGTTTTTT. This sequence encodes CAWSHDGRGGELFF.

This chain joins TRBV10-3 and TRBJ2-1; 7 bases are a match to TRBD2. Germline V gives CDR1 ENHRY, CDR2 SYGVKD. CDR3 length equals 15 residues. V was clipped by 5 bases and J by 9 bases; unmatched bases: 13. The CDR3 DNA is TGTGCCATCAGTCTCCTGGGGGGAGGGAACAGTGAGCAGTTCTTC. Translated, it gives CAISLLGGGNSEQFF.

This chain connects TRBV29-1 to TRBJ2-1, with D possibly TRBD2 on 7 matching bases. The CDR3 length is 12 residues. CDR1 SQVTM and CDR2 ANQGSEA come from the germline V gene. Trimming took off 4 bases at V and 9 bases at J, with 13 bases between the two ends. The CDR3 protein is CSVARGASEQFF. CDR3 nucleotide sequence: TGCAGCGTTGCTCGGGGGGCCAGTGAGCAGTTCTTC.

This clonotype was seen a handful of times. With a much larger clone just one base away, this may be a read error. This rearrangement joins TRBV9 to TRBJ1-6; D uncertain. This CDR3 is 12 amino acids long. Germline values: CDR1 SGDLS, CDR2 YYNGEE. The CDR3 sequence is CASSVGNSPLNF. The CDR3 coding sequence is TGTGCCAGCAGCGTAGGGAATTCACCCCTCAACTTT.

With regard to this clonotype: A much larger clone lies a single base off, so this may be a read error. V and J are TRBV28 and TRBJ1-5, with D possibly TRBD1 on 5 matching bases. Germline CDR1 reads MDHEN; CDR2 reads SYDVKM. This CDR3 has 14 amino acids. The CDR3 bases are TGTGCCAGCGGTTTGTGGCAGGGACATCAGCCCCAGCATTTT. Translated: CASGLWQGHQPQHF.

This clonotype was counted many times. This chain links TRBV28 with TRBJ1-6; TRBD1 aligns across 9 bases. The length of the CDR3 is 15 residues. Germline loops: CDR1 MDHEN, CDR2 SYDVKM. V lost 6 bases to trimming and J lost 7 bases; unmatched junction nucleotides: 7. The CDR3 loop reads CASSPTGTGNSPLHF. The CDR3 bases are TGTGCCAGCAGCCCAACCGGGACAGGGAATTCACCCCTCCACTTT. The entire variable domain, with the rest obtained from reference TRBV28 and TRBJ1-6, is as follows: DVKVTQSSRYLVKRTGEKVFLECVQDMDHENMFWYRQDPGLGLRLIYFSYDVKMKEKGDIPEGYSVSREKKERFSLILESASTNQTSMYLCASSPTGTGNSPLHFGNGTRLTVT.

This clonotype occurred a few times. The rearrangement uses TRBV29-1 and TRBJ2-3; D unresolved. Germline V gene data show CDR1 as SQVTM and CDR2 as ANQGSEA. V lost 3 bases and J 7 bases, leaving 14 bases between the germline ends. The CDR3 is 13 amino acids. The CDR3 coding sequence is TGCAGCGTTGACAGCCCTGATAAGCATACGCAGTATTTT. This codes for CSVDSPDKHTQYF.

The table lists this clonotype with many counts. The chain links TRBV12-3 or TRBV12-4 to TRBJ1-2; D is undetermined. The CDR3 has 16 residues. V dropped 0 bases and J dropped 4 bases, with 15 bases sitting between them. In DNA, the CDR3 is TGTGCCAGCAGTTTAGCGCAGCCTTTAGGACCCTATGGCTACACCTTC. This codes for CASSLAQPLGPYGYTF.

The table lists this clonotype with many counts. The chain joins TRBV12-3 or TRBV12-4 to TRBJ2-2; the D gene is possibly TRBD1 (5 bases). The V and J ends lost 7 bases and 0 bases respectively, with 12 bases between them. The CDR3 runs to 15 residues. The CDR3 region is CASTPDSPNTGELFF. CDR3 in DNA: TGTGCCAGCACCCCCGACAGTCCGAACACCGGGGAGCTGTTTTTT.

The sample holds many counts of this clonotype. The chain recombines TRBV29-1 with TRBJ2-1; D ambiguous. The V and J ends lost 3 bases and 7 bases respectively, with 7 bases between them. Germline V lookup: CDR1 SQVTM, CDR2 ANQGSEA. This CDR3 is built from 11 residues. The DNA of the CDR3 is TGCAGCGTTGACATGGGGAATGAGCAGTTCTTC. Residues: CSVDMGNEQFF.

The chain has TRBV11-2 and TRBJ2-5; D gene ambiguous. V lost 0 bases to trimming and J lost 4 bases, with 6 bases between them. Per the germline V gene, CDR1 is SGHAT and CDR2 is FQNNGV. The CDR3 length is 13 residues. CDR3 nucleotides: TGTGCCAGCAGCTTAGATCTGGGAGAGACCCAGTACTTC. Amino acid sequence: CASSLDLGETQYF. Filled out from reference TRBV11-2 and TRBJ2-5, the complete variable domain reads EAGVAQSPRYKIIEKRQSVAFWCNPISGHATLYWYQQILGQGPKLLIQFQNNGVVDDSQLPKDRFSAERLKGVDSTLKIQPAKLEDSAVYLCASSLDLGETQYFGPGTRLLVL.

This clonotype has a handful of counts. This chain joins TRBV20-1 and TRBJ2-7, with 12 bases fitting TRBD2. The CDR3 runs 15 residues. J was trimmed by 4 bases and V by 3 bases; bases with no gene match: 7. Per germline, CDR1 DFQATT and CDR2 SNEGSKA (reference sequence). In DNA, the CDR3 is TGCAGTGCTAGCTCCCTAGCGGGAGGGCCGTACGAGCAGTACTTC. Translation: CSASSLAGGPYEQYF.

There are many counts of this clonotype. The genes are TRBV6-2 or TRBV6-3 and TRBJ1-2; D gene uncertain. The CDR3 runs to 11 residues. Trimming removed 7 bases from V and 8 bases from J, with 11 bases in between. Germline values: CDR1 MNHEY, CDR2 SVGEGT. This CDR3 is CASTGMRGYTF. The CDR3 region has the DNA TGTGCCAGCACCGGCATGAGGGGCTACACCTTC.

This clonotype occurred many times. The J gene is TRBJ2-5, the V gene TRBV7-9; TRBD1 agrees at 8 bases. The CDR3 is 15 residues long. Germline V gene data show CDR1 as SEHNR and CDR2 as FQNEAQ (reference sequence). Trimming cost V 5 bases and J 4 bases; bases outside gene matches: 9. This CDR3 reads CASSPIGQGLETQYF. Here the CDR3 DNA reads TGTGCCAGCAGCCCAATAGGACAGGGTTTAGAGACCCAGTACTTC.

This clonotype was detected a few times. This rearrangement joins TRBV11-2 to TRBJ1-1; D is undetermined. Per the germline V gene, CDR1 is SGHAT and CDR2 is FQNNGV. The length of the CDR3 is 13 residues. Trimming took 2 bases from V and 5 from J, leaving 9 bases between them. CDR3 protein: CASSLYSGTEAFF. CDR3 nucleotide sequence: TGTGCCAGCAGCTTATACAGTGGAACTGAAGCTTTCTTT.

This clonotype was detected a few times. The chain couples TRBV7-2 to TRBJ2-2, with unresolved D. The V gene's germline CDR1 is SGHTA and CDR2 FQGNSA. V lost 3 bases and J lost 2, with 7 bases in between. The CDR3 has 14 amino acids. The CDR3 spells CASSFSINTGELFF. CDR3 DNA sequence: TGTGCCAGCAGCTTCTCAATTAACACCGGGGAGCTGTTTTTT. The full variable domain, its missing parts supplied by reference TRBV7-2 and TRBJ2-2, is GAGVSQSPSNKVTEKGKDVELRCDPISGHTALYWYRQSLGQGLEFLIYFQGNSAPDKSGLPSDRFSAERTGGSVSTLTIQRTQQEDSAVYLCASSFSINTGELFFGEGSRLTVL.

This clonotype has more than one count but fewer than ten. This chain connects TRBV28 to TRBJ2-7, with D possibly matching TRBD1 (5 bases). Germline V CDR1 and CDR2: MDHEN, SYDVKM. Trimming cost V 8 bases and J 2 bases, with 13 bases left between them. There are 13 residues in the CDR3. The CDR3 reads CASVNRLAYEQYF. Written as DNA, the CDR3 is TGTGCCAGCGTAAACAGGTTAGCCTACGAGCAGTACTTC.

This clonotype was seen a few times. The chain is built from TRBV27 and TRBJ1-1, with a tentative D call TRBD1 (5 bases). The CDR3 runs 15 residues. Deletions cut 5 bases from V and 0 bases from J, with 13 bases between. Germline loops: CDR1 MNHEY, CDR2 SMNVEV (reference sequence). DNA of the CDR3: TGTGCCAGCAGTCCCGTTGGAGGGGTGAACACTGAAGCTTTCTTT. Amino acid sequence: CASSPVGGVNTEAFF.

The V call is TRBV2, the J call TRBJ2-5; 8 bases fit TRBD1. V shed 4 bases, J shed 1 base, and the junction held 8 bases outside the gene matches. The CDR3 contains 16 residues. Germline values: CDR1 SNHLY, CDR2 FYNNEI. The chain's CDR3 is CASSVARGQGQETQYF. Written as DNA, the CDR3 is TGTGCCAGCAGTGTGGCCAGGGGGCAAGGCCAAGAGACCCAGTACTTC.

This clonotype was counted between two and nine times. The chain recombines TRBV20-1 with TRBJ1-1, with a weak D call TRBD1 (5 bases). V gave up 0 bases and J gave up 4 bases, with 15 bases separating them. The V gene's germline CDR1 is DFQATT and CDR2 SNEGSKA (reference sequence). This CDR3 region has 15 residues. This chain's CDR3 is CSARDPGLSGTEAFF. The CDR3 DNA reads as TGCAGTGCTAGAGACCCAGGGTTATCAGGCACTGAAGCTTTCTTT.

This clonotype was seen ten or more times. The chain uses TRBV28 and TRBJ2-1, with TRBD1 matching over 9 bases. Germline assignment: CDR1 MDHEN and CDR2 SYDVKM. The V gene end was trimmed by 8 bases and the J gene end by 6 bases; junction bases not matched to a gene: 5. This CDR3 region has 13 residues. As DNA, the CDR3 is TGTGCCAGCGGGGACAGGGTGTTCAATGAGCAGTTCTTC. Translating gives CASGDRVFNEQFF.

The sample holds a few counts of this clonotype. The CDR3 spells CASSEGSWDRGYGYTF. In nucleotides, the CDR3 is TGTGCCAGCAGTGAAGGATCCTGGGACAGGGGCTATGGCTACACCTTC. The chain links TRBV2 to TRBJ1-2; TRBD1 matches 10 bases. CDR1 is SNHLY and CDR2 is FYNNEI in the germline V gene. The CDR3 has 16 amino acids. The trim removed 1 base at V and 4 bases at J, leaving 6 bases unmatched.

This clonotype was picked up a small number of times. The chain recombines TRBV20-1 with TRBJ2-3; TRBD2 matches 9 bases. This CDR3 has 15 amino acids. Trimming cost V 0 bases and J 4 bases; bases outside gene matches: 5. The germline V gene has CDR1 DFQATT and CDR2 SNEGSKA (reference sequence). CDR3 region: CSARDAGGPSDTQYF. The CDR3, as DNA: TGCAGTGCTAGAGATGCGGGAGGGCCCTCAGATACGCAGTATTTT.

The chain uses TRBV6-5 and TRBJ2-1; 7 positions agree with TRBD2. Looked up from germline, CDR1 is MNHEY and CDR2 is SVGAGI. This CDR3 comprises 16 residues. V trimming: 2 bases; J trimming: 2 bases; junction bases outside the gene matches: 6. The CDR3 bases are TGTGCCAGCAGTTACATCGCGGGGACTACCTACAATGAGCAGTTCTTC. Residues: CASSYIAGTTYNEQFF.

The sample holds many counts of this clonotype. The chain recombines TRBV28 with TRBJ2-7; 16 bases line up with TRBD2. The ends lost 4 bases at V and 2 bases at J; junction bases unmatched: 5. CDR3 length: 17 amino acids. Per germline, CDR1 MDHEN and CDR2 SYDVKM. This chain's CDR3 is CASSSPGLAGGPYEQYF. The CDR3 coding sequence is TGTGCCAGCAGTTCCCCGGGACTAGCGGGAGGGCCCTACGAGCAGTACTTC.

The genes are TRBV6-1 and TRBJ1-5, with 7 bases that match TRBD1. Germline CDR1 and CDR2: MNHNS and SASEGT. CDR3 length: 13 residues. V was clipped by 8 bases and J by 7 bases; unmatched bases: 8. The CDR3 sequence is CASDGTVTQPQHF. CDR3 nucleotide sequence: TGTGCCAGCGACGGGACAGTTACGCAGCCCCAGCATTTT.